Shown below are 32 T cell receptor beta chains from a single sample sequenced in a study of shared clonotypes between healthy human individuals. TCRdb keeps only in-frame clones here, not all; method: immunoSEQ multiplex PCR. The sample lists approximately 2,000,000 clones, roughly 92% occurring once. The sample was naive CD4+ T cells from PBMCs. Sample subset: CD45RA+ positively selected. These receptors originate from a man between 18 and 29 years old in good health. Some clones in this sample may be carry-over from other donors' samples.

The V call is TRBV9, the J call TRBJ1-2; 10 bases line up with TRBD1. V lost 3 bases, J lost 4 bases, and 3 bases stayed unmatched. This CDR3 contains 14 residues. Per germline, CDR1 SGDLS and CDR2 YYNGEE. The CDR3 coding sequence is TGTGCCAGCAGCGCGGGACAGGGGCGCTATGGCTACACCTTC. Residues: CASSAGQGRYGYTF.

For this clone: Other DNA sequences of this sample code for an identical CDR3. The V gene is TRBV28, the J gene TRBJ1-2; no definite D call. The length of the CDR3 is 12 residues. CDR1 MDHEN and CDR2 SYDVKM come from the germline V gene. V shed 6 bases and J shed 0 bases, with 5 bases lying between them. The CDR3 is CASSLPNYGYTF. The DNA for the CDR3 is TGTGCCAGCAGCCTACCTAACTATGGCTACACCTTC.

The rearrangement uses TRBV28 and TRBJ2-2; 7 bases are a match to TRBD2. CDR1 and CDR2 (germline): MDHEN, SYDVKM. This CDR3 has 17 residues. The V segment lost 4 bases and the J segment 1 base; nucleotides outside the gene matches: 9. CDR3 sequence: CASSSSGPGGNTGELFF. As DNA, the CDR3 is TGTGCCAGCAGTTCCTCCGGACCGGGAGGGAACACCGGGGAGCTGTTTTTT.

The chain recombines TRBV28 with TRBJ1-4, with D unresolved. Trimming removed 6 bases at V and 11 bases at J, with 22 bases between. The CDR3 covers 15 residues. CDR1 is MDHEN and CDR2 is SYDVKM in the germline V gene. The CDR3 region is CASSDTRGGSDKLFF. The CDR3 DNA reads TGTGCCAGCAGCGACACCCGGGGAGGTAGTGACAAACTGTTTTTT.

This chain joins TRBV6-5 and TRBJ1-5; D remains unclear. The CDR3 is made up of 13 amino acids. From germline, CDR1 is MNHEY and CDR2 SVGAGI. V shed 6 bases and J shed 4 bases, with 10 bases lying between them. CDR3 sequence reads: CASSQSPNQPQHF. CDR3 coding DNA: TGTGCCAGCAGCCAATCCCCTAATCAGCCCCAGCATTTT.

This chain joins TRBV5-1 and TRBJ1-6; D is possibly TRBD1 (5 bases). CDR3 length: 14 amino acids. Germline V gene data show CDR1 as SGHRS and CDR2 as YFSETQ. Deletions cut 0 bases from V and 7 bases from J, with 8 bases between. In DNA form, the CDR3 reads TGCGCCAGCAGCTTGGGGGGACGGAATTCACCCCTCCACTTT. Translation gives CASSLGGRNSPLHF.

The J gene is TRBJ2-7, the V gene TRBV27; D tentatively reads TRBD1 or TRBD2 (5 bases each). The V gene's germline CDR1 is MNHEY and CDR2 SMNVEV (reference sequence). V lost 5 bases, J lost 3 bases, and 14 bases lay in between. The CDR3 covers 14 residues. The chain's CDR3 is CASSAPGQIYEQYF. In nucleotides, the CDR3 is TGTGCCAGCAGTGCCCCGGGGCAAATCTACGAGCAGTACTTC.

The chain combines TRBV7-8 with TRBJ2-1, with D possibly being TRBD2 (5 bases). V was trimmed by 4 bases and J by 1 base, leaving 14 bases between them. The length of the CDR3 is 16 residues. Germline V lookup: CDR1 SGHVS, CDR2 FQNEAQ. CDR3 DNA: TGTGCCAGCAGCTCCCCTGGCCGCGGGTCCTACAATGAGCAGTTCTTC. Translating gives CASSSPGRGSYNEQFF.

The table lists this clone with a few counts. Other DNA sequences in the sample encode the same CDR3. The CDR3 is CASSLVGQGGTEAFF. CDR3 bases: TGCGCCAGCAGCTTGGTAGGGCAGGGGGGCACTGAAGCTTTCTTT. V and J are TRBV5-1 and TRBJ1-1, with TRBD1 matching 7 bases. Looked up from germline, CDR1 is SGHRS and CDR2 is YFSETQ. The length of the CDR3 is 15 residues. J gave up 4 bases and V 0 bases, and 6 bases lay outside the gene matches.

CDR3 loop: CASSLGTTVEAFF. In DNA, the CDR3 is TGCGCCAGCAGCTTGGGAACGACAGTTGAAGCTTTCTTT. V and J are TRBV5-1 and TRBJ1-1, with D perhaps matching TRBD1 (5 bases). V shed 0 bases and J shed 7 bases, with 10 bases lying between them. CDR1 and CDR2 (germline): SGHRS, YFSETQ. This CDR3 is built from 13 residues.

V gene TRBV5-1 combines with J gene TRBJ2-7; D is perhaps TRBD1 (5 bases). Germline-derived CDR1 and CDR2 are SGHRS and YFSETQ. The V end lost 2 bases, the J end lost 3 bases, and 12 bases lay between the germline ends. The length of the CDR3 is 14 residues. CDR3 in amino acids: CASSFGRAGYEQYF. The CDR3 bases are TGCGCCAGCAGCTTCGGCAGGGCCGGCTACGAGCAGTACTTC.

The genes are TRBV5-1 and TRBJ2-7, with 7 positions matching TRBD2. V lost 6 bases and J lost 5; bases outside the gene matches: 11. The CDR3 consists of 14 residues. The germline V gene has CDR1 SGHRS and CDR2 YFSETQ. The CDR3 reads CASNRGSPKNEQYF. CDR3 in DNA: TGCGCCAGCAATCGCGGGAGCCCTAAAAACGAGCAGTACTTC.

The chain joins TRBV21-1 to TRBJ2-7; the table's D call of TRBD1 was not tested on the DNA. TRBV21-1 is a known pseudogene. This CDR3 has 14 residues. As DNA, the CDR3 is TGTGCCAGCAGCAAGGACAGGGGAGGCAGCGAGCAGTACTTC. Its protein product is CASSKDRGGSEQYF.

This clone was seen only once. The V call is TRBV2, the J call TRBJ1-5; D remains ambiguous. CDR1 is SNHLY, CDR2 FYNNEI, per germline. This CDR3 comprises 17 residues. Trimming left V 6 bases short and J 3 bases short, with 21 bases between. CDR3 in DNA: TGTGCCAGCAGGCTGTCGGGGTTCCGCGGCCCCAATCAGCCCCAGCATTTT. This translates into CASRLSGFRGPNQPQHF.

The chain joins TRBV28 to TRBJ1-1; D gene ambiguous. This CDR3 has 13 residues. V was shortened by 10 bases and J by 9 bases, with 21 bases between the two germline ends. Germline lookup yields CDR1 MDHEN and CDR2 SYDVKM. The CDR3 nucleotides are TGTGCCACCCAAGGAGGACTTGCTCCGAAAGCTTTCTTT. It translates to CATQGGLAPKAFF. The whole variable domain, filled in from reference TRBV28 and TRBJ1-1, reads DVKVTQSSRYLVKRTGEKVFLECVQDMDHENMFWYRQDPGLGLRLIYFSYDVKMKEKGDIPEGYSVSREKKERFSLILESASTNQTSMYLCATQGGLAPKAFFGQGTRLTVV.

The chain joins TRBV28 to TRBJ1-2, with TRBD1 matching over 8 bases. The CDR3 is 15 residues long. The ends lost 6 bases at V and 4 bases at J; junction bases unmatched: 10. In germline, CDR1 is MDHEN, CDR2 SYDVKM. The CDR3 here is CASRFQGAGGYGYTF. The CDR3 region has the DNA TGTGCCAGCAGATTCCAGGGGGCTGGGGGCTATGGCTACACCTTC.

The CDR3 protein is CASSPNRLAGYSYNEQFF. For the CDR3, the DNA is TGTGCCAGCAGCCCTAATCGACTAGCGGGTTACTCCTACAATGAGCAGTTCTTC. V and J are TRBV11-2 and TRBJ2-1; TRBD2 agrees at 10 bases. Trimming cost V 5 bases and J 0 bases; bases outside gene matches: 10. The CDR3 consists of 18 residues. Germline V gene lookup returns CDR1 SGHAT and CDR2 FQNNGV.

In DNA, the CDR3 is TGTGCCATCAGTGAGAACCAGGGTGGCAATCAGCCCCAGCATTTT. Amino acid sequence: CAISENQGGNQPQHF. V usage is TRBV10-3 and J usage is TRBJ1-5; D perhaps matches TRBD1 (5 bases). Germline lookup yields CDR1 ENHRY and CDR2 SYGVKD. The CDR3 spans 15 residues. Trimming took 2 bases from V and 2 from J, leaving 10 bases between them.

This chain joins TRBV5-3 and TRBJ2-3; D may be TRBD2 (6 bases). TRBV5-3 is designated an ORF whose function remains uncertain. This CDR3 has 20 residues. The V end was cut by 4 bases, the J end by 1 base, with 28 bases between. In DNA form, the CDR3 reads TGTGCCAGAAGCCCCCCGCCCGGGACTCCCTCGGGGGAGGGCACAGATACGCAGTATTTT. It specifies CARSPPPGTPSGEGTDTQYF.

The chain recombines TRBV5-4 with TRBJ2-1; 7 bases fit TRBD1. Germline loops: CDR1 SGHNT, CDR2 YYREEE (reference sequence). V shed 4 bases, J shed 6 bases, and the junction held 10 bases outside the gene matches. CDR3 length equals 15 residues. The CDR3 coding sequence is TGTGCCAGCAGCCTACGGACAGGATTAGGCAATGAGCAGTTCTTC. Protein: CASSLRTGLGNEQFF.

The chain couples TRBV5-5 to TRBJ2-2; TRBD1 matches 7 bases. J gave up 0 bases and V 7 bases, and 21 bases lay outside the gene matches. The CDR3 contains 20 residues. Looked up from germline, CDR1 is SGHKS and CDR2 is YYEKEE (reference sequence). CDR3 in amino acids: CASLPRGTAPGAANTGELFF. CDR3 DNA sequence: TGTGCCAGCCTTCCCAGGGGGACAGCCCCGGGCGCCGCGAACACCGGGGAGCTGTTTTTT.

The gene calls are TRBV25-1 and TRBJ1-1; maybe TRBD1 (5 bases). Trimming took off 4 bases at V and 7 bases at J, with 10 bases between the two ends. From germline, CDR1 is MGHDK and CDR2 SYGVNS. This CDR3 has 12 amino acids. The CDR3 reads CASSANRNEAFF. As DNA, the CDR3 is TGTGCCAGCAGTGCGAACAGGAATGAAGCTTTCTTT.

The V and J genes are TRBV29-1 and TRBJ2-7; weak D call: TRBD2 (6 bases). Trimming left V 4 bases short and J 4 bases short, with 17 bases between. Germline-derived CDR1 and CDR2 are SQVTM and ANQGSEA. CDR3 length: 14 amino acids. CDR3 bases: TGCAGCGTTGCCAGATTGCCGGGAGCATACGAGCAGTACTTC. It yields the protein CSVARLPGAYEQYF.

This rearrangement joins TRBV7-9 to TRBJ2-7, with D perhaps TRBD2 (7 bases). The V gene lost 4 bases and the J gene lost 1 base, with 17 bases spanning the gap. Germline V gives CDR1 SEHNR, CDR2 FQNEAQ (reference sequence). The CDR3 has 16 amino acids. CDR3 in amino acids: CASSSSGASGSYEQYF. The CDR3 DNA sequence: TGTGCCAGCAGCTCCTCAGGGGCTAGCGGATCCTACGAGCAGTACTTC.

This chain joins TRBV5-1 and TRBJ2-3; TRBD2 aligns across 10 bases. The CDR3 extends over 16 amino acids. The ends lost 2 bases at V and 4 bases at J; junction bases unmatched: 7. CDR1 and CDR2 from the germline V gene are SGHRS and YFSETQ. CDR3 in DNA: TGCGCCAGCAGCTTCACAAGCGGGAGGGCCGCAGATACGCAGTATTTT. Its translation is CASSFTSGRAADTQYF.

The chain is built from TRBV11-2 and TRBJ2-5; the D is unclear. Between the trimmed V and J ends, which lost 2 bases and 5 bases, there was a span of 6 bases. Germline-derived CDR1 and CDR2 are SGHAT and FQNNGV. The length of the CDR3 is 12 residues. CDR3 bases: TGTGCCAGCAGCTTACTAGACGAGACCCAGTACTTC. Translating gives CASSLLDETQYF.

The gene calls are TRBV5-1 and TRBJ2-5; 7 bases map to TRBD1. The V and J ends lost 1 base and 1 base, in that order; junction bases with no gene match: 4. CDR1 is SGHRS, CDR2 YFSETQ, per germline. The CDR3 is 15 amino acids. The CDR3 nucleotides are TGCGCCAGCAGCTTGTCCGGGACAGCCCAAGAGACCCAGTACTTC. As protein: CASSLSGTAQETQYF. The full variable domain, its missing parts supplied by reference TRBV5-1 and TRBJ2-5, is KAGVTQTPRYLIKTRGQQVTLSCSPISGHRSVSWYQQTPGQGLQFLFEYFSETQRNKGNFPGRFSGRQFSNSRSEMNVSTLELGDSALYLCASSLSGTAQETQYFGPGTRLLVL.

The chain recombines TRBV4-2 with TRBJ2-4; 10 nucleotides line up with TRBD2. The junction had 3 bases not matched to a gene; V was cut back by 4 bases and J by 0 bases. There are 16 residues in the CDR3. CDR1 LGHNA and CDR2 YNFKEQ come from the germline V gene. The CDR3 sequence is CASSPRLAGAKNIQYF. CDR3 nucleotides: TGTGCCAGCAGCCCTCGACTAGCGGGAGCCAAAAACATTCAGTACTTC.

The V gene is TRBV10-3, the J gene TRBJ2-5; perhaps TRBD1 as D (5 bases). The CDR3 contains 14 residues. The V and J ends lost 1 base and 8 bases respectively, with 14 bases between them. Per the germline V gene, CDR1 is ENHRY and CDR2 is SYGVKD. The CDR3 region has the DNA TGTGCCATCAGTGAGTGGCAGGGTTCTGAAACCCAGTACTTC. It encodes CAISEWQGSETQYF.

This clone was counted a single time. The sample has other DNA sequences that encode this CDR3 too. V usage is TRBV5-1 and J usage is TRBJ2-3; TRBD2 matches at 11 bases. The CDR3 has 16 amino acids. After removal of 0 bases from V and 3 bases from J, the junction contained 3 bases not matched to a gene. Per the germline V gene, CDR1 is SGHRS and CDR2 is YFSETQ. As DNA, the CDR3 is TGCGCCAGCAGCTTGGGACTAGCGGGATCAACAGATACGCAGTATTTT. Protein sequence: CASSLGLAGSTDTQYF.

This rearrangement joins TRBV30 to TRBJ2-3; no definite D call. The V gene's germline CDR1 is GTSNPN and CDR2 SVGIG (reference sequence). Trimming removed 5 bases at V and 4 bases at J, with 16 bases between. The CDR3 totals 14 residues. The CDR3: CAWYLRNLPDTQYF. The CDR3 nucleotides are TGTGCCTGGTATTTGAGAAACCTTCCAGATACGCAGTATTTT.

This clone appeared a single time. The chain employs TRBV27 and TRBJ2-3, with a possible D match to TRBD1 (5 bases). The V gene's germline CDR1 is MNHEY and CDR2 SMNVEV (reference sequence). The CDR3 loop spans 15 amino acids. Between the trimmed V and J ends, which lost 1 base and 2 bases, there was a span of 10 bases. The CDR3 DNA is TGTGCCAGCAGTTTATATCCCAGGGCCACAGATACGCAGTATTTT. The encoded protein is CASSLYPRATDTQYF.